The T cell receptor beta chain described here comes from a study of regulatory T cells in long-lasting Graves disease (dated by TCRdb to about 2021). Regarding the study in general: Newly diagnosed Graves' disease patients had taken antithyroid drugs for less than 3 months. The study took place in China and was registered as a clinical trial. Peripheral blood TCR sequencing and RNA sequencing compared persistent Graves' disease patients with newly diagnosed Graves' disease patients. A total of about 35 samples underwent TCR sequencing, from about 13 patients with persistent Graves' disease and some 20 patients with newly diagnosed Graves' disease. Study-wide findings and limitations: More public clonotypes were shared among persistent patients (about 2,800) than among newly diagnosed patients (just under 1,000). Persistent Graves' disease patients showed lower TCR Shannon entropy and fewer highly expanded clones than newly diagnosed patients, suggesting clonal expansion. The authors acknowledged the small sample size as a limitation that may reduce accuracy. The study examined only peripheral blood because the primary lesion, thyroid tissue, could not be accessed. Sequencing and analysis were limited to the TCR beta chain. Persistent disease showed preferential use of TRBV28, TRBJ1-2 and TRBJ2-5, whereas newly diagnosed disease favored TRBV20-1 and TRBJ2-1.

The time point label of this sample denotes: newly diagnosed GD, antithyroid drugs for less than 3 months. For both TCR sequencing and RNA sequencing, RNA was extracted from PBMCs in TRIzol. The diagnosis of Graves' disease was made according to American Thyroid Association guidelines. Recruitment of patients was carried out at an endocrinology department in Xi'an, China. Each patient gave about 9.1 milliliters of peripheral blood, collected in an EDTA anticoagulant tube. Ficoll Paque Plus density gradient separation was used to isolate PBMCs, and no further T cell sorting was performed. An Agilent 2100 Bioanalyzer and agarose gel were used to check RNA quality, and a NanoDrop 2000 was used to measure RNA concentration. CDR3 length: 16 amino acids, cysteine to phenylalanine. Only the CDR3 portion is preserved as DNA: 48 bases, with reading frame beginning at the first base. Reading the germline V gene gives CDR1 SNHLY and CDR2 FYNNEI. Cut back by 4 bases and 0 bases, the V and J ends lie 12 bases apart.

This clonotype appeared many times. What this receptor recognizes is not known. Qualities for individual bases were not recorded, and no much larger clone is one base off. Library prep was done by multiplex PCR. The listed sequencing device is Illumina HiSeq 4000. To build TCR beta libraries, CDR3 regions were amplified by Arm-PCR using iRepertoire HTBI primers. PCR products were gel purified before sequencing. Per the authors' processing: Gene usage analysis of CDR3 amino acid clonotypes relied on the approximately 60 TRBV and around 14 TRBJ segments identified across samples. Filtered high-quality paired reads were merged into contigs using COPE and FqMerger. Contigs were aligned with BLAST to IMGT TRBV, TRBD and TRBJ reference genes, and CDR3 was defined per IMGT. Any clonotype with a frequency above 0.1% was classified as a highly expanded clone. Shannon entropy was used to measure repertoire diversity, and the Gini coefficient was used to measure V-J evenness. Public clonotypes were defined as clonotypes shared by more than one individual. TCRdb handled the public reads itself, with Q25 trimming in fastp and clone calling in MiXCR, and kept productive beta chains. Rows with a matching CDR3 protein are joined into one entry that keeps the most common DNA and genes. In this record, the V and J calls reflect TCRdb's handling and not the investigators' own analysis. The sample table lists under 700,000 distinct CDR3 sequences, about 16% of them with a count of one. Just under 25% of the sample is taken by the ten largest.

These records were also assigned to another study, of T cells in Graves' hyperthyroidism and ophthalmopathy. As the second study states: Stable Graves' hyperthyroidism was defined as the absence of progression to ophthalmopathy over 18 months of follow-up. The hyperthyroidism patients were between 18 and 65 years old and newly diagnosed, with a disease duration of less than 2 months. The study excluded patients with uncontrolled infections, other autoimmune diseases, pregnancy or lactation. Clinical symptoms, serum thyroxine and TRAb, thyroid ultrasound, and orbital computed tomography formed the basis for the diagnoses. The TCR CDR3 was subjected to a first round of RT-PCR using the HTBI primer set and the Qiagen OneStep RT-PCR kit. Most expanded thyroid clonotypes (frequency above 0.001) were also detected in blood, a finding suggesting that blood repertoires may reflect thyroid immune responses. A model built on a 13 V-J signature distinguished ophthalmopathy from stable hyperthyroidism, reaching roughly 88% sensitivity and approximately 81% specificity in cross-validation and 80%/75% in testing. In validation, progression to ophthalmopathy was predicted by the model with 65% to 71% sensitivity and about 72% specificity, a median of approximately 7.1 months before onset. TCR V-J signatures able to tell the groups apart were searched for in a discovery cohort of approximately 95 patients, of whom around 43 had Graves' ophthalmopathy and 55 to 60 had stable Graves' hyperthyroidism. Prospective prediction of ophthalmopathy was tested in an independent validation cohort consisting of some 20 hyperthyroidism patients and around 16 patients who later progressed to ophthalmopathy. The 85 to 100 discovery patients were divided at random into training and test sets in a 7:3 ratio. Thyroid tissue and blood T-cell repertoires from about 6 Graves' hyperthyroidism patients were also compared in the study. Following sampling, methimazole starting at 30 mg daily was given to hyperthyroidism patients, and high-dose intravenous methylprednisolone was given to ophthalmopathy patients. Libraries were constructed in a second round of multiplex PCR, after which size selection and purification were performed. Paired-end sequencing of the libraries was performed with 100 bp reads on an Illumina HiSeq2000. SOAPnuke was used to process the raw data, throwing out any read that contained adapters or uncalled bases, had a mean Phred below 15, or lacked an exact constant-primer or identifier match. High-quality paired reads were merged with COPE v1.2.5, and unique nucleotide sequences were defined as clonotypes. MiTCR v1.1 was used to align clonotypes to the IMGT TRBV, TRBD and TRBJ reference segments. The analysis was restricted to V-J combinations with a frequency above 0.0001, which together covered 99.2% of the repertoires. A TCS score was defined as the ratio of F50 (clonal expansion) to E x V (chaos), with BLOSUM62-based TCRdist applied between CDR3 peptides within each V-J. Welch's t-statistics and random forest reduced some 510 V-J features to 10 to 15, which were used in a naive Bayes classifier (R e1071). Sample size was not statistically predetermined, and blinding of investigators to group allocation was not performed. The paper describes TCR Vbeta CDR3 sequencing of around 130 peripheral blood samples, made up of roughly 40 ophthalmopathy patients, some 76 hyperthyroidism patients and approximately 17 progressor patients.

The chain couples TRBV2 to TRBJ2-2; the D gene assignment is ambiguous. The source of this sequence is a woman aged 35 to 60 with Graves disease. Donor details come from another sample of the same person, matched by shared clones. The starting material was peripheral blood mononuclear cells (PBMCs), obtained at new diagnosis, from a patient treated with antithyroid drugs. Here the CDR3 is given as CASSAVLGSNTGELFF. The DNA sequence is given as TGTGCCAGCAGTGCGGTCCTCGGGTCGAACACCGGGGAGCTGTTTTTT.